This T cell receptor beta chain was profiled in a study of T cell responses to AZD1222 COVID-19 vaccine (dated by TCRdb to about 2021). Describing the broader study: AZD1222 recipients whose second dose came at about 4 weeks and those whose second dose came at about 12 weeks were combined into one group, since spike-specific TCR depth and breadth did not differ between the two schedules. TCR sequencing was performed for about 250 trial participants, of whom about 200 were given two doses of AZD1222 and 26 were given two doses of MenACWY control vaccine. Trial participants were enrolled by age into 18-55, 56-69 and 70-plus year subgroups, with around 140, 26 and 57 TCR-sequenced participants respectively.

With regard to this clone: No cognate antigen has been identified for it. No per-base quality is available; no much larger clone lies one base away.

V and J lose 0 bases and 8 bases, and a span of 7 bases separates them. The germline V gene (reference sequence) gives CDR1 as SEHNR and CDR2 as FQNEAQ. The CDR3 starts with the cysteine, ends with the phenylalanine, and has 13 residues. Only CDR3 DNA is held: 39 bases, read in frame from base 1. The CDR3 regions of human TCRbeta chains were analyzed by immunosequencing. Per the original workflow: Repertoire TCRs were checked for matches against a reference library of SARS-CoV-2-specific TCRs that had been generated using the MIRA antigen-specificity platform. Breadth was defined as the fraction of unique TCRs that were SARS-CoV-2-associated. Depth was defined as the fraction of total T cells that were SARS-CoV-2-associated. Using the MIRA data, each spike-specific TCR was mapped to the spike region that the TCR reacts to and placed in a CD4 or CD8 class. Log10-transformed breadth and depth values were compared by one-way ANOVA with Sidak's multiple comparisons tests. What TCRdb holds here is the immuneACCESS table cut down to in-frame rearrangements. Part of the clones is not present; checked against another copy, under half of the missing clones reflect an unresolved V gene, and the others are unexplained. V and J calls and clone size are as listed in that table; D and trimming were resolved from the DNA. The sample profile shows about 120,000 clones; 75% to 95% of them were found once. Together, the top ten hold approximately 7.6% of the sample.

In the paper's terms, the time point label means: baseline before first vaccination. The vaccinee samples were drawn from two UK trials, COV001 and COV002, one of which was a single-blind randomized controlled phase 2/3 trial testing AZD1222 (ChAdOx1 nCoV-19) in healthy adults. For TCRbeta chain sequencing, PBMC samples were collected from trial participants at day 0 and at day 28 after the second dose. The full study reports these points: After two AZD1222 doses, spike-specific TCR breadth and depth were significantly higher than at day 0 and than in MenACWY recipients. Reportedly, close to half of the unique spike-specific TCRs recognized epitopes lying outside the regions that are mutated in the B.1.351 and B.1.1.7 variants. Because no day 14 peak-response samples were available, the repertoires could be characterized only after the peak T cell response. Most participants were white British and females outnumbered males, and the authors suggested that clonal diversity may have been underestimated. Vaccine-associated CD4 TCRs spanned the whole spike protein, with dominant responses in regions 160-218 and 743-854. Conclusions about previously exposed vaccinees were limited because only a handful of AZD1222 recipients were SARS-CoV-2 seropositive at baseline. The 56-69-year group was small, and its depth increase did not reach significance, likely because of low power.

This receptor was taken from an adult in good health. The rearrangement joined TRBV7-9 to TRBJ1-4, with the D gene not confidently named. The sequencing here drew on peripheral blood, taken on day 0 of AZD1222 vaccination. The CDR3 protein: CASSLAGEEKLFF. DNA sequence: TGTGCCAGCAGCTTAGCTGGTGAAGAAAAACTGTTTTTT.